This T cell receptor beta chain was observed in a study of cytomegalovirus exposure and HLA in healthy donors. The CDR3 has 14 residues. Germline CDR1 MNHEY, CDR2 SVGAGI. Study-level findings and limits: Analysis performed later showed TCR beta chains linked to HLA being more clonally expanded than equally common others. Three chains linked to CMV were shown in vitro to be specific for CMV antigens. In a later analysis, across HLA loci, associated TCR counts were highest for DRB1, lowest for HLA-C.

Vbeta (60) and Jbeta (13) primers were used in the PCR. TCRdb's table, derived via immunoSEQ multiplex PCR, lists solely in-frame clones and lacks some. This sample contains some 140,000 clones. On this clone itself: Its antigen remains unknown. One junction end disagrees with the germline gene, perhaps due to a read error.

The gene calls are TRBV6-5 and TRBJ2-7; TRBD2 is a possible D gene (5 bases). The receptor comes from an older woman in good health and CMV-seronegative. Material for sequencing was PBMCs. CDR3 sequence (DNA): TGTGCCAACAGTTACTCGAAGTCGAGCGGCGAGCAGTACTTC. It is translated as CANSYSKSSGEQYF.